One and the same sample provided the 20 T cell receptor beta chains below, sequenced in a study of blood T cell repertoires in COVID-19. Clones were read by immunoSEQ multiplex PCR, and TCRdb kept only the in-frame ones, dropping some. In the table there are roughly 170,000 clones, roughly 84% of which are singletons. The sample taken for sequencing was PBMCs or T cells enriched from blood (not recorded which). The source is a man in his sixties who had recovered from COVID-19.

V gene TRBV5-8 combines with J gene TRBJ2-1; maybe TRBD1 (7 bases). CDR1 and CDR2 from the germline V gene are SGHTS and YDEGEE. V was cut by 3 bases and J by 10 bases, with 11 bases left in between. The CDR3 has 12 residues. CDR3 protein: CASSWRGREQFF. CDR3 in DNA: TGTGCCAGCAGCTGGAGGGGGCGGGAGCAGTTCTTC.

This clone was detected only once. CDR3 DNA sequence: TGTGCCAGCAGAGCCGGGACAGTAAGCAATCAGCCCCAGCATTTT. Amino acids: CASRAGTVSNQPQHF. This chain connects TRBV2 to TRBJ1-5; 7 nucleotides align to TRBD1. The CDR3 consists of 15 residues. V was pared by 6 bases and J by 1 base, with 6 bases of the junction left unmatched. Germline V gene lookup returns CDR1 SNHLY and CDR2 FYNNEI.

The J gene is TRBJ2-2, the V gene TRBV7-2; 9 bases fit TRBD1. Germline CDR1 is SGHTA and CDR2 is FQGNSA. With 5 bases clipped from V and 7 bases from J, the junction kept 11 bases outside the gene matches. This CDR3 spans 16 amino acids. The CDR3 region has the DNA TGTGCCAGCAGCAGTAGGACAGGGGCCTACGGCGGGGAGCTGTTTTTT. This translates into CASSSRTGAYGGELFF. The full variable domain, with the rest looked up from reference TRBV7-2 and TRBJ2-2, is GAGVSQSPSNKVTEKGKDVELRCDPISGHTALYWYRQSLGQGLEFLIYFQGNSAPDKSGLPSDRFSAERTGGSVSTLTIQRTQQEDSAVYLCASSSRTGAYGGELFFGEGSRLTVL.

This sequence joins TRBV19 and TRBJ1-2; perhaps TRBD1 as D (6 bases). V lost 4 bases and J 6 bases, leaving 21 bases between the germline ends. CDR3 size: 16 residues. Germline-derived CDR1 and CDR2 are LNHDA and SQIVND (reference sequence). The CDR3, as DNA: TGTGCCAGTAGTAGGGATATGACAGGTGAGATTCATGGCTACACCTTC. Translated, it gives CASSRDMTGEIHGYTF.

The rearrangement joins TRBV16 to TRBJ2-3, with 9 bases aligning to TRBD1. The junction had 12 bases not matched to a gene; V was cut back by 4 bases and J by 4 bases. The CDR3 runs 17 residues. Germline V gene data show CDR1 as KGHSY and CDR2 as FQNENV. CDR3 sequence (DNA): TGTGCCAGCAGCCGATTCTCGACAGGGGGATTGGCAGATACGCAGTATTTT. It encodes CASSRFSTGGLADTQYF.

The chain carries TRBV6-5 and TRBJ2-3; possible D gene TRBD1, 6 bases. Trimming removed 8 bases from V and 1 base from J, with 10 bases in between. This CDR3 is built from 13 residues. The V gene's germline CDR1 is MNHEY and CDR2 SVGAGI. The CDR3, as DNA: TGTGCCAGCTCGCAGGGGCGCACAGATACGCAGTATTTT. Translation: CASSQGRTDTQYF.

This rearrangement joins TRBV7-6 to TRBJ1-2; TRBD1 might be the D (5 bases). Germline values: CDR1 SGHVS, CDR2 FNYEAQ. The length of the CDR3 is 16 residues. Trimming took 5 bases from V and 1 from J, leaving 17 bases between them. The CDR3 region is CASSTTWRQINYGYTF. The CDR3 DNA is TGTGCCAGCAGCACAACCTGGCGACAGATTAACTATGGCTACACCTTC. Complete variable domain (other parts from reference TRBV7-6 and TRBJ1-2): GAGVSQSPRYKVTKRGQDVALRCDPISGHVSLYWYRQALGQGPEFLTYFNYEAQQDKSGLPNDRFSAERPEGSISTLTIQRTEQRDSAMYRCASSTTWRQINYGYTFGSGTRLTVV.

V gene TRBV3-1 (or the pseudogene TRBV3-2) combines with J gene TRBJ1-4, with 7 bases matching TRBD1. There are 15 residues in the CDR3. CDR1 is LGHDT, CDR2 YNNKEL, per germline (reference sequence). The V gene end was trimmed by 1 base and the J gene end by 5 bases; junction bases not matched to a gene: 4. The CDR3 is CASSQATGKNEKLFF. For the CDR3, the DNA is TGTGCCAGCAGCCAAGCGACAGGGAAAAATGAAAAACTGTTTTTT.

The chain uses TRBV19 and TRBJ2-2, with a tentative D call TRBD2 (6 bases). CDR3 length: 15 residues. CDR1 is LNHDA and CDR2 is SQIVND in the germline V gene (reference sequence). The ends were cut back, 2 bases at V and 3 bases at J, with 10 bases in the middle. CDR3 region: CASSITGSDTGELFF. CDR3 bases: TGTGCCAGTAGTATAACCGGGAGTGACACCGGGGAGCTGTTTTTT.

The chain uses TRBV15 and TRBJ2-3; the D gene is possibly TRBD2 (5 bases). Germline V CDR1 and CDR2: LNHNV, YYDKDF (reference sequence). This CDR3 is 16 amino acids long. The V and J ends lost 0 bases and 1 base respectively, with 11 bases between them. In DNA, the CDR3 is TGTGCCACCAGCAGAGAATACGGAGGCCGCACAGATACGCAGTATTTT. It encodes CATSREYGGRTDTQYF.

The chain couples TRBV11-2 to TRBJ2-7; TRBD2 aligns across 12 bases. V lost 5 bases, J lost 5 bases, and 7 bases stayed unmatched. The CDR3 has 15 amino acids. CDR1 is SGHAT, CDR2 FQNNGV, per germline. Here the CDR3 reads CASSPRLAGAHEQYF. In DNA form, the CDR3 reads TGTGCCAGCAGCCCCCGACTAGCGGGAGCGCACGAGCAGTACTTC. The full variable domain, in which reference TRBV11-2 and TRBJ2-7 provide the parts outside the CDR3, is EAGVAQSPRYKIIEKRQSVAFWCNPISGHATLYWYQQILGQGPKLLIQFQNNGVVDDSQLPKDRFSAERLKGVDSTLKIQPAKLEDSAVYLCASSPRLAGAHEQYFGPGTRLTVT.

This rearrangement joins TRBV29-1 to TRBJ1-2; a weak D match, TRBD1 (5 bases). V shed 7 bases and J shed 3 bases, with 15 bases lying between them. Germline CDR1 reads SQVTM; CDR2 reads ANQGSEA. The CDR3 is made up of 13 amino acids. CDR3: CSGRAGRDYGYTF. The CDR3 bases are TGCAGCGGGAGGGCAGGGCGGGACTATGGCTACACCTTC.

The V and J genes are TRBV27 and TRBJ1-6; possibly TRBD1 for D (5 bases). Germline V gene sequence: CDR1 MNHEY, CDR2 SMNVEV (reference sequence). Trimming took off 1 base at V and 9 bases at J, with 10 bases between the two ends. CDR3 length: 14 residues. CDR3 sequence (DNA): TGTGCCAGCAGTTTATTGGGGGGAGGTTCACCCCTCCACTTT. The encoded protein is CASSLLGGGSPLHF.

The rearrangement uses TRBV28 and TRBJ1-5; a possible D gene is TRBD1 (6 bases). The CDR3 has 14 residues. V was trimmed by 7 bases and J by 5 bases, leaving 15 bases between them. Germline V gene data show CDR1 as MDHEN and CDR2 as SYDVKM. CDR3 region: CASNGGGLDQPQHF. The CDR3 DNA is TGTGCCAGCAACGGGGGGGGGCTTGATCAGCCCCAGCATTTT.

The J gene is TRBJ1-1, the V gene TRBV29-1; TRBD1 matches at 9 bases. The ends lost 3 bases at V and 6 bases at J; junction bases unmatched: 11. Germline CDR1 is SQVTM and CDR2 is ANQGSEA. This CDR3 has 15 residues. Here the CDR3 reads CSVDSLRQGGPEAFF. DNA for the CDR3: TGCAGCGTTGATAGCCTGAGACAGGGGGGCCCTGAAGCTTTCTTT.

The chain combines TRBV2 with TRBJ2-7; D gene unclear. The CDR3 extends over 12 amino acids. CDR1 and CDR2 (germline): SNHLY, FYNNEI. Trimming took 3 bases from V and 1 from J, leaving 4 bases between them. This CDR3 is CASSEASYEQYF. CDR3 in DNA: TGTGCCAGCAGTGAGGCTTCCTACGAGCAGTACTTC.

The V and J genes are TRBV29-1 and TRBJ1-1; 10 positions agree with TRBD1. The CDR3 covers 14 residues. CDR1 is SQVTM and CDR2 is ANQGSEA in the germline V gene. With V trimmed by 5 bases and J by 3 bases, 6 bases remained unmatched. CDR3 in amino acids: CSVQPGQGHTEAFF. As DNA, the CDR3 is TGCAGCGTTCAACCGGGACAGGGGCACACTGAAGCTTTCTTT.

The genes are TRBV28 and TRBJ2-7; 10 nucleotides line up with TRBD1. The CDR3 is made up of 16 amino acids. CDR1 MDHEN and CDR2 SYDVKM come from the germline V gene. The ends lost 7 bases at V and 4 bases at J; junction bases unmatched: 13. This chain's CDR3 is CASIAGGGQGVYEQYF. The CDR3 DNA is TGTGCCAGCATAGCAGGAGGAGGACAGGGGGTGTACGAGCAGTACTTC. Full variable domain (remainder filled in from reference TRBV28 and TRBJ2-7): DVKVTQSSRYLVKRTGEKVFLECVQDMDHENMFWYRQDPGLGLRLIYFSYDVKMKEKGDIPEGYSVSREKKERFSLILESASTNQTSMYLCASIAGGGQGVYEQYFGPGTRLTVT.

The chain uses TRBV28 and TRBJ2-5; 9 bases map to TRBD2. J gave up 6 bases and V 8 bases, and 7 bases lay outside the gene matches. CDR1 is MDHEN, CDR2 SYDVKM, per germline. The CDR3 is made up of 13 amino acids. The CDR3 region is CASRLAGAKTQYF. CDR3 nucleotides: TGTGCCAGCCGGTTAGCGGGAGCGAAGACCCAGTACTTC.

This clone came up once. The CDR3 DNA reads TGTGCCAGCAGCGCTGACAGGGGGCGAGTAGATACGCAGTATTTT. Translation: CASSADRGRVDTQYF. This chain uses TRBV13 with TRBJ2-3; 10 nucleotides line up with TRBD1. This CDR3 comprises 15 residues. Trimming took 5 bases from V and 5 from J; bases not matched to a gene: 7. Per germline, CDR1 PRHDT and CDR2 FYEKMQ (reference sequence). Together with reference TRBV13 and TRBJ2-3, the CDR3 gives the full variable domain: AAGVIQSPRHLIKEKRETATLKCYPIPRHDTVYWYQQGPGQDPQFLISFYEKMQSDKGSIPDRFSAQQFSDYHSELNMSSLELGDSALYFCASSADRGRVDTQYFGPGTRLTVL.